The next 14 T cell receptor beta chains were all read from a single sample in a study of cytomegalovirus exposure and HLA in healthy donors. Primers: 60 Vbeta forward and 13 Jbeta reverse. TCRdb keeps only in-frame clones here, not all; method: immunoSEQ multiplex PCR. Here the sample spans roughly 90,000 clones, around three quarters being singletons. The sequenced sample consisted of PBMCs. These receptors were obtained from a woman aged 40 to 55 in good health and CMV-seropositive.

This chain joins TRBV28 and TRBJ2-2, with D possibly TRBD1 on 6 matching bases. The V gene's germline CDR1 is MDHEN and CDR2 SYDVKM. Trimming stripped 6 bases from V and 0 bases from J, with 14 bases between. The CDR3 contains 16 residues. DNA for the CDR3: TGTGCCAGCAGCTCAAACAGGGTCGCGAACACCGGGGAGCTGTTTTTT. Amino acids: CASSSNRVANTGELFF.

The rearrangement uses TRBV25-1 and TRBJ2-5; 8 bases align to TRBD1. The better agreement between TRBJ2-7 and the DNA end casts doubt on the J call. The germline V gene encodes CDR1 MGHDK and CDR2 SYGVNS. This CDR3 comprises 14 residues. DNA for the CDR3: TGTGCCAGCAGGGCGACAGGGGTACCCTACGAGCAGTACTTC. It encodes CASRATGVPYEQYF.

The chain has TRBV18 and TRBJ2-7; 7 bases align to TRBD2. This CDR3 is 16 amino acids long. The V gene end was trimmed by 2 bases and the J gene end by 0 bases; junction bases not matched to a gene: 7. CDR1 is KGHSH and CDR2 is LQKENI in the germline V gene. CDR3 sequence: CASSPAAGVSSYEQYF. CDR3 nucleotides: TGTGCCAGCTCACCAGCGGCGGGAGTTAGCTCCTACGAGCAGTACTTC. Looking up the rest from reference TRBV18 and TRBJ2-7 gives the full variable domain: NAGVMQNPRHLVRRRGQEARLRCSPMKGHSHVYWYRQLPEEGLKFMVYLQKENIIDESGMPKERFSAEFPKEGPSILRIQQVVRGDSAAYFCASSPAAGVSSYEQYFGPGTRLTVT.

This chain connects TRBV25-1 to TRBJ2-7, with 8 bases fitting TRBD2. The CDR3 covers 14 residues. Trimming took 1 base from V and 4 from J; bases not matched to a gene: 3. Germline V CDR1 and CDR2: MGHDK, SYGVNS. CDR3 bases: TGTGCCAGCAGTGAATCGGGAGGGAATTACGAGCAGTACTTC. Translation: CASSESGGNYEQYF.

This chain uses TRBV11-2 with TRBJ2-2; 12 positions agree with TRBD2. This CDR3 is 16 amino acids long. With 6 bases clipped from V and 6 bases from J, the junction kept 8 bases outside the gene matches. From germline, CDR1 is SGHAT and CDR2 FQNNGV. CDR3 protein: CASSYLAGGPPGELFF. CDR3 sequence (DNA): TGTGCCAGCAGTTATCTAGCGGGAGGGCCCCCCGGGGAGCTGTTTTTT.

This clone was detected only once. The chain carries TRBV11-2 and TRBJ2-3; D not certain. Trimming removed 5 bases from V and 3 bases from J, with 3 bases in between. The length of the CDR3 is 11 residues. CDR1 and CDR2 from the germline V gene are SGHAT and FQNNGV. In DNA form, the CDR3 reads TGTGCCAGCAGCCCGACAGATACGCAGTATTTT. This gives the protein CASSPTDTQYF.

The V gene is TRBV11-3, the J gene TRBJ2-5, with D possibly being TRBD2 (6 bases). The J call is in doubt because the DNA end fits TRBJ2-7 better. CDR1 is SGHNT, CDR2 YENEEA, per germline. The CDR3 is 13 amino acids. The CDR3 is CASSRDSPYEQYF. As DNA, the CDR3 is TGTGCCAGCAGCCGGGACTCCCCCTACGAGCAGTACTTC.

V and J are TRBV27 and TRBJ2-3; TRBD2 aligns across 7 bases. This CDR3 comprises 16 residues. Per germline, CDR1 MNHEY and CDR2 SMNVEV (reference sequence). V was pared by 6 bases and J by 3 bases, with 12 bases of the junction left unmatched. This CDR3 is CASSLRGASGTDTQYF. CDR3 in DNA: TGTGCCAGCAGCCTACGGGGCGCTAGCGGAACAGATACGCAGTATTTT.

As DNA, the CDR3 is TGTGCCAGCAGTCCCAGTGAGGGGCAGAGGGGGTTAGGACGCACCTTC. This sequence encodes CASSPSEGQRGLGRTF. The chain uses TRBV28 and TRBJ1-2, with a weak D call TRBD1 (6 bases). Trimming left V 5 bases short and J 13 bases short, with 29 bases between. This CDR3 contains 16 residues. The germline gives CDR1 MDHEN, CDR2 SYDVKM.

The rearrangement links TRBV28 to TRBJ1-2, with D tentatively TRBD1 (6 bases). In germline, CDR1 is MDHEN, CDR2 SYDVKM. V was cut by 2 bases and J by 2 bases, with 9 bases left in between. The length of the CDR3 is 14 residues. The CDR3 DNA follows: TGTGCCAGCAGTTTAGACACAGGGAACTATGGCTACACCTTC. Its protein product is CASSLDTGNYGYTF.

The rearrangement joins TRBV28 to TRBJ2-7, with no clear D. The CDR3 totals 13 residues. V shed 2 bases and J shed 3 bases, with 8 bases lying between them. Per germline, CDR1 MDHEN and CDR2 SYDVKM. CDR3 sequence reads: CASSLLGFYEQYF. The CDR3 DNA follows: TGTGCCAGCAGTTTACTGGGCTTCTACGAGCAGTACTTC.

There are a few counts of this clone. The V and J genes are TRBV6-5 and TRBJ1-1; D is ambiguous. Germline CDR1 is MNHEY and CDR2 is SVGAGI. The V end was cut by 2 bases, the J end by 1 base, with 14 bases between. The CDR3 has 16 residues. The CDR3 DNA follows: TGTGCCAGCAGTTACCGCGGGGTTGGGAGGAACACTGAAGCTTTCTTT. This translates into CASSYRGVGRNTEAFF.

J is TRBJ2-7 and V is TRBV7-6; tentative D call: TRBD2 (5 bases). This CDR3 contains 16 residues. Per the germline V gene, CDR1 is SGHVS and CDR2 is FNYEAQ. Trimming removed 0 bases at V and 1 base at J, with 13 bases between. DNA for the CDR3: TGTGCCAGCAGCTTAGCGCTAGCAGATAATTCCTACGAGCAGTACTTC. Protein product: CASSLALADNSYEQYF.

The V and J genes are TRBV4-3 and TRBJ2-1, with a weak D call TRBD1 (6 bases). Germline V gives CDR1 LGHNA, CDR2 YSLEER. The V gene lost 4 bases and the J gene lost 13 bases, with 11 bases spanning the gap. This CDR3 comprises 11 residues. The CDR3 loop is CASSLGDKQFF. As DNA, the CDR3 is TGCGCCAGCAGCCTTGGGGACAAACAGTTCTTC.